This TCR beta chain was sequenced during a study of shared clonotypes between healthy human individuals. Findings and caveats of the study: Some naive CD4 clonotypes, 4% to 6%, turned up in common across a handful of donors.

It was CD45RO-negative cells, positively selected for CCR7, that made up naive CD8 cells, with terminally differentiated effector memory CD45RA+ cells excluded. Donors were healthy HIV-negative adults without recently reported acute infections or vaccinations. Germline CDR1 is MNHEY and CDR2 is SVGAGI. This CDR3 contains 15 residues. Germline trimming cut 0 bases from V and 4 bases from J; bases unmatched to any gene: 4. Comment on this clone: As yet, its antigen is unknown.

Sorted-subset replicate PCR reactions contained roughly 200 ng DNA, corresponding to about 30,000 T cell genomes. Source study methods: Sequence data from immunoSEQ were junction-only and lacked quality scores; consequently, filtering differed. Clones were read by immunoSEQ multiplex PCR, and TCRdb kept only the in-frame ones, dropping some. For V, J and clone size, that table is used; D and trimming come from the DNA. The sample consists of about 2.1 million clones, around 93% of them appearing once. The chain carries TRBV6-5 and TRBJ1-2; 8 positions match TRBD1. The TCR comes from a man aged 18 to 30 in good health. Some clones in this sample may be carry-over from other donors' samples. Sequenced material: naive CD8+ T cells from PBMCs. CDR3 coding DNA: TGTGCCAGCAGTTACTCAAGGACAGGGACCTATGGCTACACCTTC. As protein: CASSYSRTGTYGYTF.